Described below is a single T cell receptor (beta chain) sequence and its context. What this receptor recognizes is not known. No much larger clone exists at a distance of one base, and base qualities are not known. CDR1 and CDR2 (LNHNV, YYDKDF) derive from the germline V gene (reference sequence). From its cysteine to its phenylalanine, the CDR3 spans 15 amino acids. The entry retains the CDR3 DNA only, 45 bases that are in frame from base 1. Trimmed from V: 1 base; trimmed from J: 4 bases; junction bases lacking a gene match: 1. The library came from the immunoSEQ multiplex PCR assay. TCRdb provides this immuneACCESS table in a form limited to in-frame rearrangements. Some clones are lacking; in checked studies, under half of them reflect an unresolved V gene, and why the rest are absent is not known. The table for this sample lists over 55,000 clones; about 95% of them were counted only once. In total, the top ten clones hold around 3% of the sample.

The data originate from a study of technical replicates of blood from a handful of donors listed by TCRdb under 2017. The TCR originated in a human donor in good health. Some clones in this sample may be carry-over from other donors' samples. The sequenced sample was PBMCs. The chain couples TRBV15 to TRBJ2-3; 11 central bases correspond to TRBD1. CDR3 loop: CATSRGTGGPDTQYF. The nucleotide sequence is given as TGTGCCACCAGCAGAGGGACAGGGGGCCCAGATACGCAGTATTTT.